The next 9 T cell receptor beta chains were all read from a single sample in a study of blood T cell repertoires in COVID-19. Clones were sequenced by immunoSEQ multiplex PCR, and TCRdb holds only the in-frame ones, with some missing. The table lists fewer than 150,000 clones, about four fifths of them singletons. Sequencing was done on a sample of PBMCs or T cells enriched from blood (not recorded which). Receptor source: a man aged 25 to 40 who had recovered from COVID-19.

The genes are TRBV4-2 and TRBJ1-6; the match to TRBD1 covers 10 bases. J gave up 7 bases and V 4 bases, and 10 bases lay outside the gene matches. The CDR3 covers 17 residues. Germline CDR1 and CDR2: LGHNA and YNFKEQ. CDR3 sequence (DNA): TGTGCCAGCAGCCCGACAGGGGGCGCAGGGGACAATTCACCCCTCCACTTT. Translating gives CASSPTGGAGDNSPLHF.

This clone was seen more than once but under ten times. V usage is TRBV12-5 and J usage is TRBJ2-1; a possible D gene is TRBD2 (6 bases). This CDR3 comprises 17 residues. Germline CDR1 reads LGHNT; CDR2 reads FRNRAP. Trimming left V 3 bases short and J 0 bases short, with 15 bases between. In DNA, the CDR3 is TGTGCTAGTGGTTTAGGCGTGCGGAGGGGCTCCTACAATGAGCAGTTCTTC. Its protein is CASGLGVRRGSYNEQFF.

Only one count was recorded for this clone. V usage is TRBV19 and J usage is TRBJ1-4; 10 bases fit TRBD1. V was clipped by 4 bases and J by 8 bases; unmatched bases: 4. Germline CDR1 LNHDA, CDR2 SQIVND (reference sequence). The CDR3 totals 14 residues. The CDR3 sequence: CASSTDRGFEKLFF. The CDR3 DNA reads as TGTGCCAGTAGTACGGACAGGGGGTTCGAAAAACTGTTTTTT.

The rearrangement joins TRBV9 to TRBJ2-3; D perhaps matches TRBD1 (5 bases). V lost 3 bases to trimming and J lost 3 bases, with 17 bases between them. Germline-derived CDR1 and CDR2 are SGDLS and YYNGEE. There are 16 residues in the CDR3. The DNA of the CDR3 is TGTGCCAGCAGCGCCCACAGGTTTACCTTAACAGATACGCAGTATTTT. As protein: CASSAHRFTLTDTQYF.

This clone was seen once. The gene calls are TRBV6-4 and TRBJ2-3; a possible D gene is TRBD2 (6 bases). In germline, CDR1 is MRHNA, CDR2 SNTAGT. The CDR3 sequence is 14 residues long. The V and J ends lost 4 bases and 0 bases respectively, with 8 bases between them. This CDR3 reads CASSVLASTDTQYF. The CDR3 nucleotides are TGTGCCAGCAGTGTCCTAGCGAGCACAGATACGCAGTATTTT.

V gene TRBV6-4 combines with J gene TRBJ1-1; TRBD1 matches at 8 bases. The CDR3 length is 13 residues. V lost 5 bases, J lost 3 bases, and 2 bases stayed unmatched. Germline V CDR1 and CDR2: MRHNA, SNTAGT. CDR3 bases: TGTGCCAGCAGTTACAGGGGGGACACTGAAGCTTTCTTT. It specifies CASSYRGDTEAFF.

CDR3 sequence reads: CASSPIRLAGESNTGELFF. As DNA, the CDR3 is TGTGCCAGCTCACCAATTAGACTAGCGGGGGAATCGAACACCGGGGAGCTGTTTTTT. The chain uses TRBV18 and TRBJ2-2; 12 nucleotides line up with TRBD2. Germline CDR1 and CDR2: KGHSH and LQKENI. The CDR3 is 19 residues long. V was clipped by 2 bases and J by 0 bases; unmatched bases: 7.

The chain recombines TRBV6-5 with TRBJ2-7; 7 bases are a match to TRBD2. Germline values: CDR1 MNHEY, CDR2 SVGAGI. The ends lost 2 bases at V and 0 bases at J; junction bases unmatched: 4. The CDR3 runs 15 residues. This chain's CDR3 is CASSYVGGSSYEQYF. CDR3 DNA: TGTGCCAGCAGTTACGTGGGAGGGAGCTCCTACGAGCAGTACTTC.

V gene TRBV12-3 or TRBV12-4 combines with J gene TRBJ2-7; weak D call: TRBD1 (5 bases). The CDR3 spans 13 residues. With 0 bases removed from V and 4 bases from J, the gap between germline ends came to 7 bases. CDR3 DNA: TGTGCCAGCAGTTTAGCGAAGGGGTACGAGCAGTACGTC. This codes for CASSLAKGYEQYV.